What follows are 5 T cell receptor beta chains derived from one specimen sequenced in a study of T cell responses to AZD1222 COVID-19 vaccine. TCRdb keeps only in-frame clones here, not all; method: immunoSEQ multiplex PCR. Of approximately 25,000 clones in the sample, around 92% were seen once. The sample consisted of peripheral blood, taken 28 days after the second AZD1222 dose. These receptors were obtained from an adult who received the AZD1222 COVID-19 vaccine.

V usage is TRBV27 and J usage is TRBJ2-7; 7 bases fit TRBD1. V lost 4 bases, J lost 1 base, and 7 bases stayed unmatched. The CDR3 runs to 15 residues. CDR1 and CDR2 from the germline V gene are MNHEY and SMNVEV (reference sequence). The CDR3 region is CASSSRGILSYEQYF. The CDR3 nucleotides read TGTGCCAGCAGTTCCAGGGGGATCCTATCCTACGAGCAGTACTTC.

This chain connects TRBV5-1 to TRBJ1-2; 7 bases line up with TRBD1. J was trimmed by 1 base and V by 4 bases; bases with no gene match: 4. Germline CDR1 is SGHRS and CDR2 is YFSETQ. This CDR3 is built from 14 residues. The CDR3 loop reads CASSLGQINYGYTF. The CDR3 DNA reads TGCGCCAGCAGCCTGGGACAGATTAACTATGGCTACACCTTC.

The CDR3 loop reads CASSLAPTNYGYTF. The CDR3, as DNA: TGTGCCAGCAGCTTAGCCCCTACTAACTATGGCTACACCTTC. This chain links TRBV7-2 with TRBJ1-2; D not resolved. This CDR3 has 14 residues. The ends were cut back, 0 bases at V and 0 bases at J, with 5 bases in the middle. CDR1 is SGHTA, CDR2 FQGNSA, per germline.

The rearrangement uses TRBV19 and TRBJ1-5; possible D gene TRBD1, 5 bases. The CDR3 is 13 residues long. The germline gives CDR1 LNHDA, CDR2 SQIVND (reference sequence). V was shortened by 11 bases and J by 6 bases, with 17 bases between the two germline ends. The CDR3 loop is CACRSGTAQPQHF. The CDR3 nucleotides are TGTGCCTGCCGCAGTGGGACCGCTCAGCCCCAGCATTTT.

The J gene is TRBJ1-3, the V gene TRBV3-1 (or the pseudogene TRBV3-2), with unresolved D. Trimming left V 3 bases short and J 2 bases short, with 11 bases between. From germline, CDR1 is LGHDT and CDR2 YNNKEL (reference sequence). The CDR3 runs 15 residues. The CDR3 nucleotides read TGTGCCAGCAGCCACCAACAGACCCCTGGAAACACCATATATTTT. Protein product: CASSHQQTPGNTIYF.